This TCR beta chain was sequenced during a study of blood T cell repertoires in COVID-19. In the original workflow: Amplified reference gene primers provided the basis for estimating nucleated cell counts. Some clones are missing from TCRdb's copy, which holds only in-frame ones; the method was immunoSEQ multiplex PCR. V and J calls and clone size are copied from that table; D and trimming were computed from the DNA. In the table there are 160,000 or so clones, approximately 84% of which are singletons. The CDR3 is 14 residues long. Germline trimming cut 4 bases from V and 3 bases from J; bases unmatched to any gene: 3. Germline CDR1 reads SGDLS; CDR2 reads YYNGEE.

The chain combines TRBV9 with TRBJ1-1, with 10 bases identical to TRBD1. Sequencing used peripheral blood. This TCR was sampled from a woman between 50 and 59 years old with COVID-19, enrolled during active disease. For the CDR3, the DNA is TGTGCCAGCAGCCTCGGGACAGGGGACACTGAAGCTTTCTTT. Amino acid sequence: CASSLGTGDTEAFF.